The sequence of this T cell receptor (beta chain) was determined in a study of T cell repertoires in cytomegalovirus infection. Study context: Based on public TCR beta signatures, there were indications of CMV infection and of a matching HLA type. Study-level points and caveats: The response measured ex vivo was dominated by TCR beta clonotypes (HLA-C-restricted and CMV-specific). The cumulative frequency of public TCR beta families identified carriers of CMV plus the relevant HLA.

TCRdb redid the calling of the reads with MiXCR, one entry per CDR3 protein. The repertoire holds approximately 500,000 distinct CDR3 sequences, about 15% seen once, with more than 20% in the top ten. There are many counts of this clonotype. Its cognate antigen is unknown. Germline V gene data show CDR1 as SGHVS and CDR2 as FQNEAQ. There are 18 residues in the CDR3. Trimming took 1 base from V and 3 from J, leaving 19 bases between them. The TCR sequence derives from a human donor in good health (CMV status not recorded). Some clones in this sample may be carry-over from other donors' samples. The chain has TRBV7-8 and TRBJ1-5; a weak D match, TRBD1 (6 bases). The sequenced sample was CD8+ T cells from PBMCs. Here the CDR3 DNA reads TGTGCCAGCAGCTTAGGATTTAGGGGGGGTGGTTACAATCAGCCCCAGCATTTT. Protein: CASSLGFRGGGYNQPQHF.